One sample yielded the 4 T cell receptor beta chains listed below, sequenced in a study of glioma-infiltrating T cells. Using RNA template, CDR3s of TCR alpha and beta were amplified with iRepertoire arm-PCR. Using its own MiXCR run on the multiplex PCR reads, TCRdb lists one record per CDR3 protein. The data show about 130,000 distinct CDR3 sequences, with around 25% seen just once and roughly a quarter held by the top ten. Specimen: glioma tissue, nonneoplastic brain tissue, or PBMCs (not recorded which). Receptors were obtained from a human donor with low-grade glioma or glioblastoma, undergoing nonglioma brain surgery, or in good health (not recorded which).

Only a few counts were recorded for this clonotype. V is TRBV5-1 and J is TRBJ2-3, with TRBD2 as a possible D gene (6 bases). Trimming removed 3 bases at V and 8 bases at J, with 19 bases between. The CDR3 has 15 amino acids. Looked up from germline, CDR1 is SGHRS and CDR2 is YFSETQ. The CDR3 protein is CASSSNNNLGGTQYF. Here the CDR3 DNA reads TGCGCCAGCAGCTCGAACAATAACCTGGGAGGTACGCAGTATTTT.

The rearrangement links TRBV5-1 to TRBJ2-3; 7 bases line up with TRBD2. There are 16 residues in the CDR3. The V segment lost 4 bases and the J segment 0 bases; nucleotides outside the gene matches: 8. Looked up from germline, CDR1 is SGHRS and CDR2 is YFSETQ. The CDR3 region is CASSDGRLGSTDTQYF. CDR3 nucleotide sequence: TGCGCCAGCAGCGACGGGAGGCTGGGTAGCACAGATACGCAGTATTTT.

Notes on this clonotype: This may stem from a read error, because a much larger clone lies one nucleotide away. The chain carries TRBV6-5 and TRBJ2-3, with D unclear. Trimming took off 2 bases at V and 0 bases at J, with 12 bases between the two ends. Germline V lookup: CDR1 MNHEY, CDR2 SVGAGI. This CDR3 comprises 16 residues. CDR3 DNA: TGTGCCAGCAGTTACCACAATACCTCTAGCACAGATACGCAGTATTTT. This codes for CASSYHNTSSTDTQYF.

The chain couples TRBV7-9 to TRBJ1-5, with TRBD1 as a possible D gene (6 bases). There are 15 residues in the CDR3. The V and J ends lost 3 bases and 5 bases respectively, with 14 bases between them. Germline-derived CDR1 and CDR2 are SEHNR and FQNEAQ (reference sequence). CDR3 region: CASSFVGGLDQPQHF. CDR3 DNA sequence: TGTGCCAGCAGCTTTGTTGGGGGGCTCGATCAGCCCCAGCATTTT. Supplemented by reference TRBV7-9 and TRBJ1-5, the full variable domain reads DTGVSQNPRHKITKRGQNVTFRCDPISEHNRLYWYRQTLGQGPEFLTYFQNEAQLEKSRLLSDRFSAERPKGSFSTLEIQRTEQGDSAMYLCASSFVGGLDQPQHFGDGTRLSIL.